A selection of T cell receptor beta chains follows, all from one sample in a study of blood T cell repertoires in COVID-19. Using immunoSEQ multiplex PCR, the repertoire was profiled, and TCRdb retains in-frame clones only, with some absent. The table records 310,000 or so clones, roughly nine tenths of them present only once. The sample taken for sequencing was peripheral blood. These receptors all come from a woman aged 30 to 39 with COVID-19, enrolled during active disease. The CDR3 runs from the conserved cysteine through the conserved F or W. A D gene is named only where the DNA matches it firmly. Not every row has a clone size; where given, it reads once, few, many or a size class.

TRBV9	TRBJ1-2	TRBD1	few	CASSVGGDRGDYGYTF	TGTGCCAGCAGCGTAGGGGGAGACAGGGGTGACTATGGCTACACCTTC
TRBV6-5	TRBJ1-1	.	.	CASVTDTEAFF	TGTGCCAGCGTAACAGACACTGAAGCTTTCTTT
TRBV10-1	TRBJ1-1	.	.	CASSESIPGRQNTEAFF	TGCGCCAGCAGTGAGTCGATCCCAGGCCGTCAGAACACTGAAGCTTTCTTT
TRBV6-5	TRBJ2-1	.	.	CASVSTTQFF	TGTGCCAGCGTCTCTACTACACAGTTCTTC
TRBV24-1	TRBJ2-1	TRBD2	.	CATSDPRLAGEQFF	TGTGCCACCAGTGATCCCAGACTAGCGGGTGAGCAGTTCTTC
TRBV27	TRBJ2-7	.	.	CASSSQGIYEQYF	TGTGCCAGCAGTTCCCAGGGGATCTACGAGCAGTACTTC
TRBV28	TRBJ1-1	.	.	CASSLYRESTEAFF	TGTGCCAGCAGTTTGTATAGGGAGAGCACTGAAGCTTTCTTT
TRBV27	TRBJ1-5	TRBD1	.	CASSLSKGQGVQPQHF	TGTGCCAGCAGTTTATCCAAAGGACAGGGGGTCCAGCCCCAGCATTTT
TRBV7-9	TRBJ2-3	TRBD2	.	CASSLDFLSGGITDTQYF	TGTGCCAGCAGCTTAGATTTCTTGAGCGGGGGGATCACAGATACGCAGTATTTT
TRBV5-1	TRBJ2-3	.	.	CASSLTDTYTDTQYF	TGCGCCAGCAGCTTGACGGACACGTACACAGATACGCAGTATTTT
TRBV19	TRBJ2-1	TRBD1	.	CASSIFRDRDTNEQFF	TGTGCCAGTAGTATATTTCGGGACAGGGATACCAATGAGCAGTTCTTC
TRBV5-4	TRBJ1-6	TRBD1	.	CASSPDPGQRSSPLHF	TGTGCCAGCAGCCCGGATCCGGGACAGCGCTCCTCACCCCTCCACTTT
TRBV12-3/TRBV12-4	TRBJ1-5	.	.	CASSFAGWQPQHF	TGTGCCAGCAGTTTCGCAGGTTGGCAGCCCCAGCATTTT
TRBV27	TRBJ2-5	.	.	CASSEFGETQYF	TGTGCCAGCAGTGAGTTCGGAGAGACCCAGTACTTC
TRBV6-5	TRBJ2-7	.	once	CASSYYPGHYEQYF	TGTGCCAGCAGTTACTATCCAGGGCACTACGAGCAGTACTTC
TRBV14	TRBJ1-5	TRBD1	.	CASNRQGDLLYSNQPQHF	TGTGCCAGTAATAGACAGGGGGACCTTCTTTACAGCAATCAGCCCCAGCATTTT
TRBV30	TRBJ1-2	TRBD1	.	CAWGTGQGYTF	TGTGCCTGGGGGACAGGGCAAGGCTACACCTTC
TRBV7-2	TRBJ2-1	TRBD2	.	CASSLGTSGSTQQFF	TGTGCCAGCAGCTTAGGGACTAGCGGGAGTACCCAGCAGTTCTTC
TRBV19	TRBJ1-4	TRBD1	.	CASRDREAPNEKLFF	TGTGCCAGCAGGGACAGGGAGGCACCTAATGAAAAACTGTTTTTT
TRBV6-5	TRBJ2-1	TRBD2	.	CASRLSGRSDYEQFF	TGTGCCAGCAGGCTTAGCGGGAGGAGTGATTATGAGCAGTTCTTC
TRBV12-2	TRBJ2-7	.	.	CASRLGTRLAGGSFEYF	TGTGCAAGTCGCTTAGGAACCAGACTAGCGGGAGGCTCTTTCGAGTACTTC
TRBV6-2/TRBV6-3	TRBJ2-2	.	.	CASSSDTAGTGELFF	TGTGCCAGCAGTTCTGACACCGCGGGGACCGGGGAGCTGTTTTTT
TRBV19	TRBJ2-1	.	.	CASTEGAGYNEQFF	TGTGCCAGTACTGAGGGGGCGGGATACAATGAGCAGTTCTTC
TRBV27	TRBJ2-1	TRBD2	.	CASSLGAGGVDEQFF	TGTGCCAGCAGTCTTGGAGCGGGAGGGGTGGATGAGCAGTTCTTC
TRBV18	TRBJ1-2	TRBD1	.	CASSPPGTGGGGYTF	TGTGCCAGCTCACCTCCCGGGACAGGAGGAGGGGGCTACACCTTC
TRBV6-5	TRBJ1-4	.	.	CASSYSFQNEKLFF	TGTGCCAGCAGTTACTCGTTCCAGAATGAAAAACTGTTTTTT
TRBV9	TRBJ1-1	.	.	CASSSDTEAFF	TGTGCCAGCAGCTCAGACACTGAAGCTTTCTTT
TRBV6-5	TRBJ1-1	.	.	CASLQGLNTEAFF	TGTGCCAGTCTCCAGGGGTTGAACACTGAAGCTTTCTTT
TRBV7-2	TRBJ2-6	TRBD1	.	CASSQTRQGARGANVLTF	TGTGCCAGCAGCCAAACGAGGCAGGGGGCGCGTGGGGCCAACGTCCTGACTTTC
TRBV5-1	TRBJ2-3	TRBD1	.	CASSLVGTGFVETQYF	TGCGCCAGCAGCTTGGTAGGGACAGGGTTTGTAGAGACGCAGTATTTT
TRBV6-2/TRBV6-3	TRBJ1-1	.	.	CASSYRVDSQRLNTEAFF	TGTGCCAGCAGTTACCGAGTCGACAGTCAACGGTTGAACACTGAAGCTTTCTTT
TRBV9	TRBJ1-2	.	.	CASSVGRRGGYTF	TGTGCCAGCAGCGTAGGGCGGCGTGGCGGCTACACCTTC
TRBV5-6	TRBJ1-5	TRBD1	.	CASSLARQGSNQPQHF	TGTGCCAGCAGCTTGGCCCGACAGGGTAGCAATCAGCCCCAGCATTTT